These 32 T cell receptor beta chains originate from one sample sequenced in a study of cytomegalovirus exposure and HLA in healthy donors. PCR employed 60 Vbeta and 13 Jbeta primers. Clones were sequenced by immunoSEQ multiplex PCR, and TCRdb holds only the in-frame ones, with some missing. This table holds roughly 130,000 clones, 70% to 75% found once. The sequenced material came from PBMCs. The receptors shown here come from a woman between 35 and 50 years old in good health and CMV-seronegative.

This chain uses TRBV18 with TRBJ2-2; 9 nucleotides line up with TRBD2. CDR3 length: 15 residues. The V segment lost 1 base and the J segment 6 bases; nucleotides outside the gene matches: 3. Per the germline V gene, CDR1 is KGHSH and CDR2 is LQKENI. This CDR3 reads CASSPLGTSSGELFF. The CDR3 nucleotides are TGTGCCAGCTCACCACTCGGGACTAGCTCCGGGGAGCTGTTTTTT.

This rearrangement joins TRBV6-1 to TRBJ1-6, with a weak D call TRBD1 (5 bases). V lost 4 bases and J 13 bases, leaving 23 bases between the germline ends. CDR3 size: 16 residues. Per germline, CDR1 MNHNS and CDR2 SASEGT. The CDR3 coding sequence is TGTGCCAGCAGTGGAGGCAGGGTGCAGGTAAAGTCTCCCCTCCACTTT. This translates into CASSGGRVQVKSPLHF.

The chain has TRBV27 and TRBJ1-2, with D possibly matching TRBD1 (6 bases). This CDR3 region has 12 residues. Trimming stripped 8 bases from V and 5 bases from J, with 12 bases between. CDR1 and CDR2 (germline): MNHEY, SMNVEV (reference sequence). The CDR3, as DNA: TGTGCCAGCGGGGGCACCCCTTATGGCTACACCTTC. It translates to CASGGTPYGYTF.

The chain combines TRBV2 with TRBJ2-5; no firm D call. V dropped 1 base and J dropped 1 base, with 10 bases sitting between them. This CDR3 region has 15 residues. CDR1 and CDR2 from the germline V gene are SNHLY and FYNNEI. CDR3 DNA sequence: TGTGCCAGCAGTGAAGGTCTATTTGGCCAAGAGACCCAGTACTTC. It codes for CASSEGLFGQETQYF.

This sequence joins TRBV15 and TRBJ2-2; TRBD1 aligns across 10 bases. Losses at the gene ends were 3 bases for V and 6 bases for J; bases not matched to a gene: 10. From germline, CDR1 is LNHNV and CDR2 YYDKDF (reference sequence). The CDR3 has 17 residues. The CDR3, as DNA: TGTGCCACCAGCAGGCAGACGGGACAGGGGTTCGCCGGGGAGCTGTTTTTT. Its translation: CATSRQTGQGFAGELFF.

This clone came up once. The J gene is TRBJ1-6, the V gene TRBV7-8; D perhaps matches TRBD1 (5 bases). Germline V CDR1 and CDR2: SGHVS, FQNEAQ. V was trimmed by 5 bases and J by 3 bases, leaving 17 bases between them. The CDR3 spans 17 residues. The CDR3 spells CASSPRRESGYNSPLHF. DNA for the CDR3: TGTGCCAGCAGCCCCCGCAGGGAAAGTGGCTATAATTCACCCCTCCACTTT.

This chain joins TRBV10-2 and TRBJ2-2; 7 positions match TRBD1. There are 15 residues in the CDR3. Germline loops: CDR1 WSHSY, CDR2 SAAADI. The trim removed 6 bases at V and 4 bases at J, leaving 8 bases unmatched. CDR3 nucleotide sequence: TGCGCCAGCAGAGTCAGACAGGGTCCCACCGGGGAGCTGTTTTTT. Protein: CASRVRQGPTGELFF.

CDR3 nucleotide sequence: TGTGCCAGCAGTGACAGTGCGGGTTCCTACGAGCAGTACGTC. Translated: CASSDSAGSYEQYV. This chain uses TRBV6-4 with TRBJ2-7; tentative D call: TRBD2 (5 bases). Between the trimmed V and J ends, which lost 2 bases and 1 base, there was a span of 9 bases. The CDR3 totals 14 residues. The germline CDR1 and CDR2 sequences are MRHNA and SNTAGT.

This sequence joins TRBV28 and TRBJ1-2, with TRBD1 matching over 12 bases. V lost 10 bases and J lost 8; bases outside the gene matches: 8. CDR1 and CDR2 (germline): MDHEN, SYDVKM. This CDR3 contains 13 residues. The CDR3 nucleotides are TGTGCCACCAGGGACAGGGGGCGCGAAGGCTACACCTTC. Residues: CATRDRGREGYTF.

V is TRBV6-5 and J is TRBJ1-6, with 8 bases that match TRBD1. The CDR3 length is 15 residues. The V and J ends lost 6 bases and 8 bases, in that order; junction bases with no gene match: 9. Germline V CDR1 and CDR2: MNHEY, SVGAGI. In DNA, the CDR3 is TGTGCCAGCAGGAAATCCGGGACAGGCGATTCACCCCTCCACTTT. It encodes CASRKSGTGDSPLHF.

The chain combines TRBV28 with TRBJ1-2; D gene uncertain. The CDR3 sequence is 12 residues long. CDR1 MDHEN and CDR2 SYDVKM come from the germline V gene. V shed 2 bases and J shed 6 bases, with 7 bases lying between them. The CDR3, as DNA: TGTGCCAGCAGTTTAACGGAGGATGGCTACACCTTC. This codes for CASSLTEDGYTF.

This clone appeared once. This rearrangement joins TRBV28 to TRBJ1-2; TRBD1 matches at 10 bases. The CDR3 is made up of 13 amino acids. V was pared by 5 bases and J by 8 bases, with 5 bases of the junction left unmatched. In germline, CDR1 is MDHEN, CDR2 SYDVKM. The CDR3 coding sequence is TGTGCCAGCAGTCCGGGACAGGGGTCCGGCTACACCTTC. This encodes CASSPGQGSGYTF.

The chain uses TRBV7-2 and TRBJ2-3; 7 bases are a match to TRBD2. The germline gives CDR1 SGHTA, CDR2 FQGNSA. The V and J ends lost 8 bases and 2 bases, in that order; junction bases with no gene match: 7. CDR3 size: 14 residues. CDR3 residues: CASQRSGTTDTQYF. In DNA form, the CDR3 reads TGTGCCAGCCAGAGGAGCGGGACCACAGATACGCAGTATTTT.

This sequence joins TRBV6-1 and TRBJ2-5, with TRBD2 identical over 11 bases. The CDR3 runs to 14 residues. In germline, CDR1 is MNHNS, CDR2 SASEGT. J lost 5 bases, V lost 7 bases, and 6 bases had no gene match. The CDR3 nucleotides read TGTGCCAGCAAGGGACTAGCGGTTAGCGAGACCCAGTACTTC. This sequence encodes CASKGLAVSETQYF.

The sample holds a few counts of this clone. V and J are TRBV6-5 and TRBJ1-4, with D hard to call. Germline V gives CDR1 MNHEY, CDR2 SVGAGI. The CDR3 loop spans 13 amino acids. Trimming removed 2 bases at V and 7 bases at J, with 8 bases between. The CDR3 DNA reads TGTGCCAGCAGTTACCTCCCCGGTGAAAAACTGTTTTTT. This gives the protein CASSYLPGEKLFF.

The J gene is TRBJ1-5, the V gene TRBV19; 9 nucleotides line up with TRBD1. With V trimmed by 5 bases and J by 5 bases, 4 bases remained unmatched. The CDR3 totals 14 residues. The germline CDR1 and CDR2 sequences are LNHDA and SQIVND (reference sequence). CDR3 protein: CASSPGQGHQPQHF. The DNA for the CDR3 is TGTGCCAGTAGTCCGGGACAGGGCCATCAGCCCCAGCATTTT.

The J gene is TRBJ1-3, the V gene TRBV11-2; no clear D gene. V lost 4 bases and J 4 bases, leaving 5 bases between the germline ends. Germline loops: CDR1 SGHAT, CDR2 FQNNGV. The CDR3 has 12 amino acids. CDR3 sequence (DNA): TGTGCCAGCAGCTCCTTCGGAAACACCATATATTTT. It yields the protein CASSSFGNTIYF.

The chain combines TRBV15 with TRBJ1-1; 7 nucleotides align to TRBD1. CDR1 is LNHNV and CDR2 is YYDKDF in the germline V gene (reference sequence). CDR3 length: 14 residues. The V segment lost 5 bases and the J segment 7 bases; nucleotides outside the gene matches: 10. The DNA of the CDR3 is TGTGCCACCAGCGGGGGACAGACAATACTTGAAGCTTTCTTT. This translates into CATSGGQTILEAFF. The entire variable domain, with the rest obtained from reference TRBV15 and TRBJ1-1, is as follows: DAMVIQNPRYQVTQFGKPVTLSCSQTLNHNVMYWYQQKSSQAPKLLFHYYDKDFNNEADTPDNFQSRRPNTSFCFLDIRSPGLGDTAMYLCATSGGQTILEAFFGQGTRLTVV.

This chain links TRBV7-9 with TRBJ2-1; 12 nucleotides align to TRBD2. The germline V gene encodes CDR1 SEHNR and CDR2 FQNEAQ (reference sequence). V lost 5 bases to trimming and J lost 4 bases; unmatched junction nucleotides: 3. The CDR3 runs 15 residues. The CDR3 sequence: CASSPTSGGYNEQFF. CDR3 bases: TGTGCCAGCAGCCCGACTAGCGGGGGTTACAATGAGCAGTTCTTC.

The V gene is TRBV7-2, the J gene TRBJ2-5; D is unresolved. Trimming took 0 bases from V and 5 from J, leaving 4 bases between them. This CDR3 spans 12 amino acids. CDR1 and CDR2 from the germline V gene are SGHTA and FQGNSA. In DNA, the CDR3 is TGTGCCAGCAGCTTAGCGCAGGAGACCCAGTACTTC. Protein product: CASSLAQETQYF.

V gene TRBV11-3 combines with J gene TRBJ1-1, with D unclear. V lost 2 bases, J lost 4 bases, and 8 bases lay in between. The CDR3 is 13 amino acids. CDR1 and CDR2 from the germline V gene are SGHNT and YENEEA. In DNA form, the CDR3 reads TGTGCCAGCAGCTTAACAGCCGGCACTGAAGCTTTCTTT. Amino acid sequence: CASSLTAGTEAFF. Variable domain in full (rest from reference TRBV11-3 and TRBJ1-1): EAGVVQSPRYKIIEKKQPVAFWCNPISGHNTLYWYLQNLGQGPELLIRYENEEAVDDSQLPKDRFSAERLKGVDSTLKIQPAELGDSAVYLCASSLTAGTEAFFGQGTRLTVV.

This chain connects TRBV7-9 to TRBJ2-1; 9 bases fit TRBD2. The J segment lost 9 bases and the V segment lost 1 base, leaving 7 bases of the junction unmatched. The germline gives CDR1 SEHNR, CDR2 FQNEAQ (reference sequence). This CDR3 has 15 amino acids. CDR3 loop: CASSLDAGGQGEQFF. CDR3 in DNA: TGTGCCAGCAGCTTAGACGCGGGGGGGCAGGGTGAGCAGTTCTTC.

The DNA of the CDR3 is TGCGCCAGCAGCGGGGGGGTTCTCTACACCTTC. Translation: CASSGGVLYTF. The chain employs TRBV5-1 and TRBJ1-2; a possible D gene is TRBD1 (5 bases). CDR3 size: 11 residues. Germline loops: CDR1 SGHRS, CDR2 YFSETQ. Trimming cost V 4 bases and J 10 bases, with 11 bases left between them. Full variable domain (outside the CDR3, taken from reference TRBV5-1 and TRBJ1-2): KAGVTQTPRYLIKTRGQQVTLSCSPISGHRSVSWYQQTPGQGLQFLFEYFSETQRNKGNFPGRFSGRQFSNSRSEMNVSTLELGDSALYLCASSGGVLYTFGSGTRLTVV.

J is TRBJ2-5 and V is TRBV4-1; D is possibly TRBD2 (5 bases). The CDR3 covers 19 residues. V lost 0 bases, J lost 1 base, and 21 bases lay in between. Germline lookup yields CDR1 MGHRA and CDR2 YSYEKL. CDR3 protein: CASSQDQIYYGNIQETQYF. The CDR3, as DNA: TGCGCCAGCAGCCAAGATCAGATCTATTACGGGAACATCCAAGAGACCCAGTACTTC.

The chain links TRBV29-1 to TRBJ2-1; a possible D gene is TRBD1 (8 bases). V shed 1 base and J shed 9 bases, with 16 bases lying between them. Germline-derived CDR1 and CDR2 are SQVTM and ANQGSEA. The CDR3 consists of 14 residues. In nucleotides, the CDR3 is TGCAGCGTTGAAGCGGCACAGGGGGGGAGTGAGCAGTTCTTC. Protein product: CSVEAAQGGSEQFF.

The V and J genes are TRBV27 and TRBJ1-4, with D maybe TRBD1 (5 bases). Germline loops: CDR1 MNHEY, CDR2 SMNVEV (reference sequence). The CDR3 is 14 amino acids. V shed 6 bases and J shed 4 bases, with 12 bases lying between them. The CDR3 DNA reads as TGTGCCAGCAGGCTGACAGCCGGTAATGAAAAACTGTTTTTT. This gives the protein CASRLTAGNEKLFF.

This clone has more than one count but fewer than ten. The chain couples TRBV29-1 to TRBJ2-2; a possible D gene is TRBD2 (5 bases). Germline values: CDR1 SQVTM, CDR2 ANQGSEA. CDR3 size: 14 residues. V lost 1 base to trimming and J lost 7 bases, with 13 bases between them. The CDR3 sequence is CSVEASQEGGELFF. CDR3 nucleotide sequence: TGCAGCGTTGAAGCGTCCCAAGAGGGCGGGGAGCTGTTTTTT.

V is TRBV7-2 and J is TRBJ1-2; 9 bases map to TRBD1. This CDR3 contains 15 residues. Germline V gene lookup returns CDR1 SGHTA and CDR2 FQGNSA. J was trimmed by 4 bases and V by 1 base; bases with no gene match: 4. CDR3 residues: CASSLDGTGIYGYTF. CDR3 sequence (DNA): TGTGCCAGCAGCTTAGATGGGACAGGGATCTATGGCTACACCTTC.

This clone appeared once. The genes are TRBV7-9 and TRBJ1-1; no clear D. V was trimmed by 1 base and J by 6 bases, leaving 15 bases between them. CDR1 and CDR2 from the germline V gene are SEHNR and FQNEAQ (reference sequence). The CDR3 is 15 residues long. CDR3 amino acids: CASSLEYGRKSEAFF. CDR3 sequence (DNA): TGTGCCAGCAGCTTAGAGTATGGTAGAAAGTCTGAAGCTTTCTTT.

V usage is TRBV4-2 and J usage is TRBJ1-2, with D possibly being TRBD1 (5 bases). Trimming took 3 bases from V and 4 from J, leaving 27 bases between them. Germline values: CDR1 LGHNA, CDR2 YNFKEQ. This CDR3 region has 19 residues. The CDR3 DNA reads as TGTGCCAGCAGCCAGCGGCCTGAAACTAGGGCTCCCGGGGGCTATGGCTACACCTTC. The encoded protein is CASSQRPETRAPGGYGYTF.

This CDR3 is CASSTSGTIGAFF. The CDR3 region has the DNA TGTGCCAGCAGTACGTCCGGGACAATAGGAGCTTTCTTT. V usage is TRBV27 and J usage is TRBJ1-1; TRBD1 is a possible D gene (6 bases). The germline gives CDR1 MNHEY, CDR2 SMNVEV (reference sequence). Trimming pared 5 bases from V and 10 bases from J, leaving 17 bases between. This CDR3 comprises 13 residues.

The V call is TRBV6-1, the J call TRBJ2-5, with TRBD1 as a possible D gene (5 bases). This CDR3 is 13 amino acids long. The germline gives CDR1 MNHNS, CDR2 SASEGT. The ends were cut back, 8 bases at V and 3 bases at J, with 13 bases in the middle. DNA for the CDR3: TGTGCCAGCGCCCAGCAGGGTAAAGAGACCCAGTACTTC. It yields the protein CASAQQGKETQYF.